The rows below give T cell receptor beta chains drawn from one sample of a study of T cell changes during pregnancy in multiple sclerosis. The assay was immunoSEQ multiplex PCR, and TCRdb's table has in-frame clones only and misses some. Counted here are some 8,700 clones, around 86% occurring once; the ten biggest clones make up under 6.5%. Sequences were derived from CD8+ T cells from peripheral blood mononuclear cells, sampled in the first trimester of pregnancy. These receptors were taken from a female donor in good health, enrolled as a control in a pregnancy study. The CDR3 runs from the conserved cysteine through the conserved F or W. The D gene is left open where the match is weak. The size entry is marked missing in some rows and otherwise reads once, few, many or a size class.

j_call v_call d_call clone_size cdr3_nt cdr3_aa
TRBJ2-2 TRBV5-1 TRBD2 . TGCGCCAGCAGCCTCCTCGGGACTAGCGGACATAACACCGGGGAGCTGTTTTTT CASSLLGTSGHNTGELFF
TRBJ2-7 TRBV7-6 . . TGTGCCAGCAGTTTGCACATGCTGGCTCTCAACGAGCAGTACTTC CASSLHMLALNEQYF
TRBJ2-3 TRBV4-1 . . TGCGCCAGCAGCCAAGAGGGTGGGCGGGGTCTCACAGATACACAGTATTTT CASSQEGGRGLTDTQYF
TRBJ2-7 TRBV6-5 TRBD2 . TGTGCCAGCAGTTACGGGACTAGCGCCTACGAGCAGTACTTC CASSYGTSAYEQYF
TRBJ1-1 TRBV13 TRBD1 . TGTGCCAGCAGCTTAGGGACAGGGGGTGAAGCTTTCTTT CASSLGTGGEAFF
TRBJ1-2 TRBV4-1 . few TGCGCCAGCAGCCAAGGGACAGTAGTCACCTCCTATGGCTACACCTTC CASSQGTVVTSYGYTF
TRBJ2-7 TRBV2 . . TGTGCCAGCAGAATAGAGGTATGGGACGAGCAGTACTTC CASRIEVWDEQYF
TRBJ2-7 TRBV7-3 TRBD2 . TGTGCCAGCAGCACGACTAGCGACTCCTACGAGCAGTACTTC CASSTTSDSYEQYF
TRBJ2-2 TRBV23-1 TRBD2 . TGCGCCAGCAGTCAATCAGCGGGGATCCACGGGGAGCTGTTTTTT CASSQSAGIHGELFF
TRBJ2-7 TRBV2 TRBD2 . TGTGCCAGCCGTAGCGGGGCTTCCTACGAGCAGTACTTC CASRSGASYEQYF
TRBJ2-3 TRBV30 TRBD1 . TGTGCCTCGGCGGCAGGGGGCTATTCAGATACGCAGTATTTT CASAAGGYSDTQYF
TRBJ2-1 TRBV7-3 . . TGTGCCAGCAGCCAAGGGGGAGGGCCGAATGAGCAGTTCTTC CASSQGGGPNEQFF
TRBJ1-1 TRBV6-5 TRBD1 . TGTGCCAGCAGTCCGGACAGGGGGCGGGACACTGAAGCTTTCTTT CASSPDRGRDTEAFF
TRBJ2-6 TRBV4-2 TRBD1 . TGTGCCAGCAGCCAGGCTACAGGGGACGGGGCCAACGTCCTGACTTTC CASSQATGDGANVLTF
TRBJ1-1 TRBV4-1 . . TGCGCCAGCAGCCAAGACCATAGGGGGTTCACTGAAGCTTTCTTT CASSQDHRGFTEAFF
TRBJ2-1 TRBV19 TRBD2 . TGTGCCAGTAGTGCGGGACTAGCCATCAATGAGCAGTTCTTC CASSAGLAINEQFF
TRBJ2-7 TRBV7-9 TRBD1 . TGTGCCAGCAGCTCTGGACAGGGTGCTTCCTACGAGCAGTACTTC CASSSGQGASYEQYF
TRBJ1-2 TRBV10-1 TRBD1 once TGCGCCAGCAGTGAGCGCGGGGACAGGACTTCTTATGGCTACACCTTC CASSERGDRTSYGYTF